This T cell receptor beta chain was captured by sequencing in a study of shared clonotypes between healthy human individuals. Points from the study as a whole: Blood was the only sampled material, and tissue repertoires likely differ.

With regard to this clone: Its antigen is still unknown.

From germline, CDR1 is SGHDT and CDR2 YYEEEE. With 2 bases removed from V and 9 bases from J, the gap between germline ends came to 14 bases. The CDR3 consists of 13 residues. The method was immunoSEQ multiplex PCR; TCRdb's version includes in-frame clones alone and lacks a portion of them. The sample shows about 600,000 clones, around 97% of them seen only once. The specimen was naive CD4+ T cells sorted from blood. As for subset: CD45RA+ positively selected. The receptor was isolated from a woman under 40 in good health. The genes are TRBV5-6 and TRBJ1-1; D not certain. The DNA of the CDR3 is TGTGCCAGCAGCTTACAACAGCTGTACCAAGCTTTCTTT. Protein sequence: CASSLQQLYQAFF.